This T cell receptor beta chain was identified during a study of graft-versus-host responses after intestinal transplantation. Comment on this clone: Its target is unknown.

Method: immunoSEQ multiplex PCR; TCRdb's copy keeps in-frame clones and lacks some. The sample lists 120,000 or so clones; about 93% were seen once. With 6 bases removed from V and 5 bases from J, the gap between germline ends came to 16 bases. CDR3 size: 14 residues. Germline CDR1 MNHEY, CDR2 SVGAGI. This clonotype originated in a human donor who received an intestinal transplant. Sample: unstimulated CD8+ T cells sorted from spleen or lymph node cells, taken before intestinal transplant. This chain links TRBV6-5 with TRBJ2-5; D is unresolved. The CDR3 region has the DNA TGTGCCAGCAGCAATGACGAGCGATGGGAGACCCAGTACTTC. As protein: CASSNDERWETQYF.